This TCR beta chain was identified during a study of T-cell memory formation after mild COVID-19. Study-level background: TCR clusters largely stayed donor specific.

This clonotype has at least ten counts. The antigen is not known. Study results and caveats: The pre-infection memory compartment contained some responding clones, suggesting cross-reactive memory joined. CD4+ contracting clones were mainly CM and EM; CD8+ ones, EMRA.

TCRdb redid the calling of the 5' RACE reads with MiXCR, one entry per CDR3 protein. The sample has 100,000 to 150,000 distinct CDR3 sequences, around 6.3% seen once. The CDR3 is 15 amino acids. Germline lookup yields CDR1 SEHNR and CDR2 FQNEAQ (reference sequence). Trimming cost V 5 bases and J 3 bases, with 16 bases left between them. The J gene is TRBJ1-2, the V gene TRBV7-9; D not certain. The TCR comes from an adult woman who had mild COVID-19 (a few samples of this study predate the infection). Cell type and time point are not known. Sample: PBMCs or a T cell subset sorted from them (not recorded which). The CDR3 region is CASSHTSSAHYGYTF. CDR3 coding DNA: TGTGCCAGCAGCCACACCTCTTCGGCCCACTATGGCTACACCTTC.